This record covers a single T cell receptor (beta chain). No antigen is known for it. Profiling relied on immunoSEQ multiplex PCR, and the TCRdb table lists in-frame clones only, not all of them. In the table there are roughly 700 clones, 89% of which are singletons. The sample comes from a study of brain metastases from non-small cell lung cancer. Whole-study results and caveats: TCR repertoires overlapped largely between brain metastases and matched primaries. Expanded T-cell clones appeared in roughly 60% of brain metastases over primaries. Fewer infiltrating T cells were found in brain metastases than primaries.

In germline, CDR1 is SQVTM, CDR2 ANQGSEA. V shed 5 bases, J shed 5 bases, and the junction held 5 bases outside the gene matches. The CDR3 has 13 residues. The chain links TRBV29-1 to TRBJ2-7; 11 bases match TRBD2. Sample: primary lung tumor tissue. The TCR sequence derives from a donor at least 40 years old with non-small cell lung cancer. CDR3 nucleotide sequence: TGCAGCGTTCGACTAGCGGGGCACGACGAGCAGTACTTC. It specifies CSVRLAGHDEQYF.